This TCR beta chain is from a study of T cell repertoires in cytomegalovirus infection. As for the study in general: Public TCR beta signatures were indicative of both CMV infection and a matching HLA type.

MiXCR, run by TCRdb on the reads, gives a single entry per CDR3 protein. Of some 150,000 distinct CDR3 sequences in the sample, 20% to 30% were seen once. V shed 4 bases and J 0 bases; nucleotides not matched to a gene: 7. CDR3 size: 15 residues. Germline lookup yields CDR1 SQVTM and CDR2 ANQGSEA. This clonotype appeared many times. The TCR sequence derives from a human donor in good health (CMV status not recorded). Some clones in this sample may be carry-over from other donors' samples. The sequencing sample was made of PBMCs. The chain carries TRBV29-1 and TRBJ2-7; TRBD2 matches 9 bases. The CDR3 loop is CSVATTSGLSYEQYF. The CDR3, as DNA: TGCAGCGTTGCGACGACTAGCGGTCTCTCCTACGAGCAGTACTTC.